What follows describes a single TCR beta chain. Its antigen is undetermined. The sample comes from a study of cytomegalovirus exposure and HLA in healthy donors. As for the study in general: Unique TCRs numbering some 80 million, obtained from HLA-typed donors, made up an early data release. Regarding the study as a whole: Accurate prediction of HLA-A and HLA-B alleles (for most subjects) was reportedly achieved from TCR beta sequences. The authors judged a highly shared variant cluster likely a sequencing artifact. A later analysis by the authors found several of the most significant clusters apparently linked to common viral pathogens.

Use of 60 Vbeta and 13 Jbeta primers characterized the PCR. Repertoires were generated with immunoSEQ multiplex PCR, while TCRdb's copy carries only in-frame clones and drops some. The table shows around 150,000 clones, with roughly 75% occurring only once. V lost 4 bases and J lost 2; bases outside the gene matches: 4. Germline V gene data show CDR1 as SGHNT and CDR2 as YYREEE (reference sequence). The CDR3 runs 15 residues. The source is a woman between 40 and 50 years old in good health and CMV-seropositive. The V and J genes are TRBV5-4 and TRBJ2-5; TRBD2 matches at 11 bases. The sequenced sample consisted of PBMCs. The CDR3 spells CASSPIAGGQETQYF. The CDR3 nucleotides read TGTGCCAGCAGCCCTATAGCGGGAGGGCAAGAGACCCAGTACTTC. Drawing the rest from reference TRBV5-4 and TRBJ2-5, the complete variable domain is ETGVTQSPTHLIKTRGQQVTLRCSSQSGHNTVSWYQQALGQGPQFIFQYYREEENGRGNFPPRFSGLQFPNYSSELNVNALELDDSALYLCASSPIAGGQETQYFGPGTRLLVL.